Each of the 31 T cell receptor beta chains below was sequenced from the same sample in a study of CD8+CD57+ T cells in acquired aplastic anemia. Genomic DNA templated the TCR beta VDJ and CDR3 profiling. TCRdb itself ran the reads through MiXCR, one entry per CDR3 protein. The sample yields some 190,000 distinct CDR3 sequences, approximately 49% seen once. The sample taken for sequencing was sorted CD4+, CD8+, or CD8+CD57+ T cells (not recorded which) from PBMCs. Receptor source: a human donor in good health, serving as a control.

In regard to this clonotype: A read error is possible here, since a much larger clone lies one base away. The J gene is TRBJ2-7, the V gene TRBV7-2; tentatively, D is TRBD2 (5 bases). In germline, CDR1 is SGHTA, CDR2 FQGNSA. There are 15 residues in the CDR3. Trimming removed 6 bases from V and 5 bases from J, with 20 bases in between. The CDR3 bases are TGTGCCAGCAGTGTCACGGTCAGGTATAGCGACGAGCAGTACTTC. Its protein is CASSVTVRYSDEQYF.

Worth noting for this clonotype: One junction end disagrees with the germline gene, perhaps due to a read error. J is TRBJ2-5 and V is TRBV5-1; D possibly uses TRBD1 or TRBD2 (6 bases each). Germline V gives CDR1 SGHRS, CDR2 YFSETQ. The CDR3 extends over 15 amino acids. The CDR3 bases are TGTGCCAGCAGCGTAGCTGGGGGGCCGCAAGAGACCCAGTACTTC. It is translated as CASSVAGGPQETQYF. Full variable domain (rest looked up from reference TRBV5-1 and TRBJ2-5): KAGVTQTPRYLIKTRGQQVTLSCSPISGHRSVSWYQQTPGQGLQFLFEYFSETQRNKGNFPGRFSGRQFSNSRSEMNVSTLELGDSALYLCASSVAGGPQETQYFGPGTRLLVL.

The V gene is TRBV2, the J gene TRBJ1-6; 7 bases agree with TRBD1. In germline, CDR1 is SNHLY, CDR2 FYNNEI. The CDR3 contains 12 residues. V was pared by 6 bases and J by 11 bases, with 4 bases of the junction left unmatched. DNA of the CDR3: TGTGCCAGCAGCCTCCAGGGGGCACCCCTCCACTTT. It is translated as CASSLQGAPLHF.

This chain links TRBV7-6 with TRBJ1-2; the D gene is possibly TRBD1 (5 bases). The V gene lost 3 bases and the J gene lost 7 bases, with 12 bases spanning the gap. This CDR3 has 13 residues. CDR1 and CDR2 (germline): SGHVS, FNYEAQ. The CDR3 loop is CASSLDGGGGYTF. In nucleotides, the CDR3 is TGTGCCAGCAGCTTGGACGGCGGGGGTGGCTACACCTTC. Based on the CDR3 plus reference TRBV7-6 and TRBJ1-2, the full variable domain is GAGVSQSPRYKVTKRGQDVALRCDPISGHVSLYWYRQALGQGPEFLTYFNYEAQQDKSGLPNDRFSAERPEGSISTLTIQRTEQRDSAMYRCASSLDGGGGYTFGSGTRLTVV.

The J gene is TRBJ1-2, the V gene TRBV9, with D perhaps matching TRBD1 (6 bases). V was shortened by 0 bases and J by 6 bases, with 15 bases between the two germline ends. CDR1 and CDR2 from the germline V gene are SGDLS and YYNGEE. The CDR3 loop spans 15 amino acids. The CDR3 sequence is CASSVGITGQDGYTF. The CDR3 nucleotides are TGTGCCAGCAGCGTAGGTATTACAGGGCAGGATGGCTACACCTTC.

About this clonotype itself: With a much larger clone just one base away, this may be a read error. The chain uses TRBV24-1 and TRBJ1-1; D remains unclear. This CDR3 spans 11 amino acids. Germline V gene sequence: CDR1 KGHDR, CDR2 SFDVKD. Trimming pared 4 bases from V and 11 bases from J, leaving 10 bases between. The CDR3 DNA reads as TGTGCCACCAGTGACCCTTACTGGGCTTTCTTT. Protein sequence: CATSDPYWAFF.

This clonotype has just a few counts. CDR3 coding DNA: TGTGCCAGCAGCGAAGGGTCAGGGGGGTATGGCTACACCTTC. This encodes CASSEGSGGYGYTF. The chain joins TRBV9 to TRBJ1-2; TRBD1 agrees at 7 bases. Germline CDR1 is SGDLS and CDR2 is YYNGEE. The J segment lost 5 bases and the V segment lost 3 bases, leaving 7 bases of the junction unmatched. The length of the CDR3 is 14 residues.

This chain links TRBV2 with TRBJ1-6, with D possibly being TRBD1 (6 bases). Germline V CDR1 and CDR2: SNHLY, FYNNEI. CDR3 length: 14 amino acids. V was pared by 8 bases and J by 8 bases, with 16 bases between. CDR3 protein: CASLLEGGDSPLHF. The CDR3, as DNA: TGTGCCAGCCTACTCGAGGGGGGAGATTCACCCCTCCACTTT.

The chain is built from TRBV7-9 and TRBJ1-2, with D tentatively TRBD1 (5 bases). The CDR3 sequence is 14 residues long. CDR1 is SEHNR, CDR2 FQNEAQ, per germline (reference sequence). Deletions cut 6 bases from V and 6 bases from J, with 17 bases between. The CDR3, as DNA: TGTGCCAGCAGACTCAAAGGGGCCGAGAATGGCTACACCTTC. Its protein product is CASRLKGAENGYTF.

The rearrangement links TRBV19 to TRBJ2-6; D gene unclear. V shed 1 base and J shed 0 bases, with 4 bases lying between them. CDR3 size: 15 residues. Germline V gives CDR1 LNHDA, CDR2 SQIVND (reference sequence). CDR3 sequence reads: CASSIVISGANVLTF. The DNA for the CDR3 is TGTGCCAGTAGTATAGTTATCTCTGGGGCCAACGTCCTGACTTTC.

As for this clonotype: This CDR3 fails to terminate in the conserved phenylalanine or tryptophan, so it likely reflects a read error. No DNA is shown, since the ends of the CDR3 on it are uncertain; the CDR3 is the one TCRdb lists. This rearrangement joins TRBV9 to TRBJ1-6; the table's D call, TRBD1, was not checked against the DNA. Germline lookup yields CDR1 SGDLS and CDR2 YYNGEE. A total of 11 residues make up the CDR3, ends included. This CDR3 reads CASSARQASIS.

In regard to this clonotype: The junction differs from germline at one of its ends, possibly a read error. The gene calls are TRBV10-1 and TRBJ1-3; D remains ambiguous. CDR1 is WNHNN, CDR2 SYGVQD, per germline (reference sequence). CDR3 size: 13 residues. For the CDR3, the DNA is TGCGCCAGCAGTGACACCTCTGGAGACACCATATATTTT. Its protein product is CASSDTSGDTIYF.

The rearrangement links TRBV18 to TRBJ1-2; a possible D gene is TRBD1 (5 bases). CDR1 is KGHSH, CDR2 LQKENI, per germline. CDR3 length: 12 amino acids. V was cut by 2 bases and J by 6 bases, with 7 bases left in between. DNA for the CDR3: TGTGCCAGCTCACCAGCGGGGCATGGCTACACCTTC. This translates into CASSPAGHGYTF.

In DNA form, the CDR3 reads TGCAGTGCTAGGATTGCAGGGGGAGACACCCAGTACTTC. Protein sequence: CSARIAGGDTQYF. This rearrangement joins TRBV20-1 to TRBJ2-5; 7 nucleotides match TRBD1. After removal of 3 bases from V and 8 bases from J, the junction contained 9 bases not matched to a gene. This CDR3 spans 13 amino acids. Germline values: CDR1 DFQATT, CDR2 SNEGSKA (reference sequence).

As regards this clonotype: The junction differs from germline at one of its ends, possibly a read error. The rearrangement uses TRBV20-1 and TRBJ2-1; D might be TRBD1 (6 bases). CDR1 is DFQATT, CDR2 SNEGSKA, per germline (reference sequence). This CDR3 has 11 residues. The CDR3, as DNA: TGTGGTGCACAGGGCTACAATGAGCAGTTCTTC. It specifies CGAQGYNEQFF.

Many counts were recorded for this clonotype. Here the CDR3 DNA reads TGTGCCAGCAGTTTGCCGAACAGGGGCAGGGAGACCCAGTACTTC. Protein: CASSLPNRGRETQYF. The chain recombines TRBV28 with TRBJ2-5; TRBD1 matches at 7 bases. The germline gives CDR1 MDHEN, CDR2 SYDVKM. The J segment lost 5 bases and the V segment lost 3 bases, leaving 9 bases of the junction unmatched. The length of the CDR3 is 15 residues.

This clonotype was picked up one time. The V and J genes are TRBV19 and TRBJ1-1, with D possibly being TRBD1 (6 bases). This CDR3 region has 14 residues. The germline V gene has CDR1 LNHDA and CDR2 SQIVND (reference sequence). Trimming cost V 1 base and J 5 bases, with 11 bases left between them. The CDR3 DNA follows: TGTGCCAGTAGTATAGGAGGGGGGGCAACTGAAGCTTTCTTT. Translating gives CASSIGGGATEAFF.

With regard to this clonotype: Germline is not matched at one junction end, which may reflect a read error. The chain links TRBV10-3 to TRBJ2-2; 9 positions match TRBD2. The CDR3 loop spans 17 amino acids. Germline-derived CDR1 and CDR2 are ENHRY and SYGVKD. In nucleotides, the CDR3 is TGTGCCACCAGTGAGCCGAAAGGGCGGGGGGGCCAGGGGGAGCTGTCTTTT. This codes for CATSEPKGRGGQGELSF.

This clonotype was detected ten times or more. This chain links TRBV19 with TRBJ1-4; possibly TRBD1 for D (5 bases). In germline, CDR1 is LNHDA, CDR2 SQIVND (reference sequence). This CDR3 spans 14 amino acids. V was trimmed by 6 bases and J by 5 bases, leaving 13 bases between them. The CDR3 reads CASSPGRGNEKLFF. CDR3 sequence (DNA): TGTGCCAGTAGCCCGGGACGAGGAAATGAAAAACTGTTTTTT.

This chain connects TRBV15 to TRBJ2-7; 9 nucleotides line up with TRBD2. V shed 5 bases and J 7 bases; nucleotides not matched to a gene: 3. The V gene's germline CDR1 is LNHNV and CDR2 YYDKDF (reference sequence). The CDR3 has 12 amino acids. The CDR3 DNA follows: TGTGCCACCAGCGAAGCGGGAGGAGAGCAGTACTTC. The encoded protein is CATSEAGGEQYF.

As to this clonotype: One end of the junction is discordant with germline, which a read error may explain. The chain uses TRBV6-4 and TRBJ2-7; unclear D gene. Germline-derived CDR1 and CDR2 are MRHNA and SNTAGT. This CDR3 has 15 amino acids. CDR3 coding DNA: TGTGCCAGCAGTGGAGAGGCAGGATCAACCTACGGGCAGTACTTC. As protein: CASSGEAGSTYGQYF.

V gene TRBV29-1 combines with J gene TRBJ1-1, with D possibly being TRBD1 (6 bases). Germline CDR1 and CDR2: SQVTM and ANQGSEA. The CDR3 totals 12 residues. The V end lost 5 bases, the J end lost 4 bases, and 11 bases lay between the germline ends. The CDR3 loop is CSVPGHLTEAFF. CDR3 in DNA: TGCAGCGTTCCGGGACACCTCACTGAAGCTTTCTTT.

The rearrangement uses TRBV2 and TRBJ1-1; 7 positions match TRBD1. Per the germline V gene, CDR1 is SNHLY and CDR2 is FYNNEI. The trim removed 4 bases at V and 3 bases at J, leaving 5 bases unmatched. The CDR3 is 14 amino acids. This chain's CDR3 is CASSVRGADTEAFF. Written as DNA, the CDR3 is TGTGCCAGCAGTGTCAGGGGGGCTGACACTGAAGCTTTCTTT.

The CDR3 here is CSARDTSNQPQHF. For the CDR3, the DNA is TGCAGTGCTCGGGACACCAGCAATCAGCCCCAGCATTTT. The rearrangement joins TRBV20-1 to TRBJ1-5, with D possibly being TRBD1 (6 bases). Germline CDR1 and CDR2: DFQATT and SNEGSKA (reference sequence). There are 13 residues in the CDR3. The ends were cut back, 5 bases at V and 1 base at J, with 9 bases in the middle.

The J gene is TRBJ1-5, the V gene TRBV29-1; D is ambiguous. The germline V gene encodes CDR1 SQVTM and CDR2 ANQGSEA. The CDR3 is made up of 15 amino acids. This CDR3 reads CSARVSGYSNQPQHF. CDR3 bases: TGCAGTGCTAGAGTCTCAGGATATAGCAATCAGCCCCAGCATTTT.

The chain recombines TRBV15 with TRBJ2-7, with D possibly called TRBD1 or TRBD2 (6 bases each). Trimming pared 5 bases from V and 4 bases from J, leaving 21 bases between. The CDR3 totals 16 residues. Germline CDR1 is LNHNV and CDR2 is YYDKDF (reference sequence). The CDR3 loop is CATSGVRDIGLYEQYF. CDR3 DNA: TGTGCCACCAGCGGAGTGCGGGACATCGGTTTGTACGAGCAGTACTTC. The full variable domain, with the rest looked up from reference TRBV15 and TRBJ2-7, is DAMVIQNPRYQVTQFGKPVTLSCSQTLNHNVMYWYQQKSSQAPKLLFHYYDKDFNNEADTPDNFQSRRPNTSFCFLDIRSPGLGDTAMYLCATSGVRDIGLYEQYFGPGTRLTVT.

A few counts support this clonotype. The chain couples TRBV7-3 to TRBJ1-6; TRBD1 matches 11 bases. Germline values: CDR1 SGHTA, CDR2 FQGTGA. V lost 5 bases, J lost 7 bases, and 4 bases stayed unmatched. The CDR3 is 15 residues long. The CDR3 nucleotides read TGTGCCAGCAGCCGCGGACAGGGGGCGAATTCACCCCTCCACTTT. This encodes CASSRGQGANSPLHF.

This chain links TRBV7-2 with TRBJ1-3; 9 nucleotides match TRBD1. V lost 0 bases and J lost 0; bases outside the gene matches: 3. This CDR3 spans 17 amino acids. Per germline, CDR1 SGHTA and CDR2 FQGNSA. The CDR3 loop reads CASSLAVTGGSGNTIYF. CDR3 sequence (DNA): TGTGCCAGCAGCTTAGCGGTGACAGGGGGCTCTGGAAACACCATATATTTT.

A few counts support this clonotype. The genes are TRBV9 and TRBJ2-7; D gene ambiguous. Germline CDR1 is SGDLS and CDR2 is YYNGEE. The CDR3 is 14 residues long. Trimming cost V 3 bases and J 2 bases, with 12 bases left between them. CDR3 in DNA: TGTGCCAGCAGCGCAATTCAAGGGCCCTACGAGCAGTACTTC. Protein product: CASSAIQGPYEQYF.

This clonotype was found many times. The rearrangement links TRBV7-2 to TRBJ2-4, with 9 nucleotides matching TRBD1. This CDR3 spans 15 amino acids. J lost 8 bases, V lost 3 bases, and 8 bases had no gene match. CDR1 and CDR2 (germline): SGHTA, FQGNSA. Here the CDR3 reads CASSFGGDRVDIQYF. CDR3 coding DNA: TGTGCCAGCAGCTTTGGGGGGGACAGGGTGGACATTCAGTACTTC.

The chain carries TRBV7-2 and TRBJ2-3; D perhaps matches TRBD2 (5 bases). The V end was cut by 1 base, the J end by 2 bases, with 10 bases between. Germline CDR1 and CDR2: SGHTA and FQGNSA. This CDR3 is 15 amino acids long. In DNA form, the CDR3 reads TGTGCCAGCAGCTTAGGTGCGGGCGTCACAGATACGCAGTATTTT. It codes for CASSLGAGVTDTQYF.